What follows are 3 T cell receptor beta chains derived from one specimen sequenced in a study of OX40 agonist ivuxolimab in advanced cancers. Produced via immunoSEQ multiplex PCR; TCRdb's table is partial and in-frame only. This sample carries 75,000 to 100,000 clones, about 90% of them seen once, and the ten largest clones take 0.7% to 1%. The material was CD4+ or CD8+ T cells sorted from blood, obtained in a trial of the OX40 agonist ivuxolimab. The origin of the receptors is an adult with an advanced solid tumor such as melanoma, head and neck, liver or kidney cancer.

V and J are TRBV11-3 and TRBJ2-1; D is uncertain. This CDR3 spans 16 amino acids. With 5 bases removed from V and 0 bases from J, the gap between germline ends came to 14 bases. Germline V gene data show CDR1 as SGHNT and CDR2 as YENEEA. CDR3 DNA sequence: TGTGCCAGCAGCCGATTCGCCCTTAACTCCTACAATGAGCAGTTCTTC. Translation gives CASSRFALNSYNEQFF.

This chain uses TRBV12-5 with TRBJ2-2; D unclear. Germline CDR1 is LGHNT and CDR2 is FRNRAP. The CDR3 runs to 14 residues. Trimming removed 6 bases from V and 4 bases from J, with 12 bases in between. CDR3 sequence (DNA): TGTGCTAGTGGCCGAGTTAGCAGCACCGGGGAGCTGTTTTTT. This gives the protein CASGRVSSTGELFF.

This rearrangement joins TRBV11-3 to TRBJ2-5; 15 bases fit TRBD2. The CDR3 covers 17 residues. Germline assignment: CDR1 SGHNT and CDR2 YENEEA. With 5 bases clipped from V and 5 bases from J, the junction kept 9 bases outside the gene matches. CDR3 coding DNA: TGTGCCAGCAGCCCCGGACTAGCGGGAGGGCCCTTCGAGACCCAGTACTTC. Protein: CASSPGLAGGPFETQYF. Full variable domain (remainder filled in from reference TRBV11-3 and TRBJ2-5): EAGVVQSPRYKIIEKKQPVAFWCNPISGHNTLYWYLQNLGQGPELLIRYENEEAVDDSQLPKDRFSAERLKGVDSTLKIQPAELGDSAVYLCASSPGLAGGPFETQYFGPGTRLLVL.